The clone carrying this T cell receptor beta chain appeared a single time. The antigen is not known. With V trimmed by 5 bases and J by 5 bases, 9 bases remained unmatched. Germline CDR1 is MDHEN and CDR2 is SYDVKM. The length of the CDR3 is 16 residues. The data were obtained in a study of OX40 agonist ivuxolimab in advanced cancers. Study details: Dose-escalation patients had hepatocellular carcinoma, melanoma, renal cell or head and neck cancer.

Study-wide results and limits: Within 6 weeks, CD4+ and CD8+ blood T cells expanded clonally at 0.1 to 3.0 mg/kg.

Measured with immunoSEQ multiplex PCR; TCRdb has only the in-frame clones, and not every one. The sample lists 100,000 or so clones, under 85% occurring once. The specimen comprised CD4+ or CD8+ T cells sorted from blood, sampled in a trial of the OX40 agonist ivuxolimab. This TCR was recovered from an adult with an advanced solid tumor such as melanoma, head and neck, liver or kidney cancer. The chain employs TRBV28 and TRBJ1-2, with TRBD1 matching over 12 bases. The CDR3 nucleotides are TGTGCCAGCAGTCTCATACTGGGACAGGGGGCTTATGGCTACACCTTC. It is translated as CASSLILGQGAYGYTF.